This TCR beta chain was observed in a study of T cells after yellow fever vaccination. This clonotype came up a few times. Germline V gene lookup returns CDR1 LNHDA and CDR2 SQIVND (reference sequence). V lost 4 bases and J 6 bases, leaving 17 bases between the germline ends. The CDR3 is made up of 15 amino acids. TCRdb reprocessed the 5' RACE reads with MiXCR, giving one entry per CDR3 protein. The sample comprises approximately 110,000 distinct CDR3 sequences, 6.5% to 8% of which are singletons, and around 2.6% rests with the top ten. This receptor was obtained from a man younger than 35 who received the YFV17D yellow fever vaccine. Here the sequenced sample was CD4+ T cells sorted from PBMCs, taken around 10 days after the first yellow fever vaccination. V is TRBV19 and J is TRBJ2-3; D remains ambiguous. The CDR3 spells CASSSRQVIKDTQYF. For the CDR3, the DNA is TGTGCCAGTAGTAGTCGTCAGGTCATTAAGGATACGCAGTATTTT.